The T cell receptor (beta chain) described here comes from a study of blood T cell repertoires in COVID-19. Study background: Sites across the United States, Italy and Spain contributed samples from acute and convalescent COVID-19.

Germline V gives CDR1 MGHRA, CDR2 YSYEKL. The length of the CDR3 is 14 residues. V was trimmed by 4 bases and J by 3 bases, leaving 12 bases between them. Using immunoSEQ multiplex PCR, the repertoire was profiled, and TCRdb retains in-frame clones only, with some absent. Here the sample spans about 240,000 clones, 86% being singletons. Those who participated ranged in age from roughly 18 to 89 years and resided in some 24 US areas. Grouping used clinical history reported by participants in a survey and questionnaire. The sequenced material came from PBMCs or T cells enriched from blood (not recorded which). The chain couples TRBV4-1 to TRBJ1-2; possible D gene TRBD1, 6 bases. This receptor was identified in a woman aged 40 to 55 with acute COVID-19. CDR3 in DNA: TGCGCCAGCAGCCCTTCACAGGGACACTATGGCTACACCTTC. Amino acid sequence: CASSPSQGHYGYTF.